This entry is about one T cell receptor beta chain. Antigen specificity is unknown. Other DNA sequences from this sample encode an identical CDR3 as well. The naive CD8 population came from CD45RO-negative cells selected for CCR7, without terminally differentiated effector memory CD45RA+ cells. Each of the donors was a healthy adult who was HIV-negative and had not had a recent acute infection or vaccination. The entry originates in a study of shared clonotypes between healthy human individuals. Study context: Aged between 18 and 49, the donors were a couple of women and a few men. Study-wide results and caveats: Memory subsets generally showed lower estimated richness than naive subsets. Having only a few donors restricted how much genetic and exposure-history diversity was captured.

Produced via immunoSEQ multiplex PCR; TCRdb's table is partial and in-frame only. The data hold about 2.2 million clones, with 90% to 95% observed a single time. Trimming left V 4 bases short and J 1 base short, with 11 bases between. Germline-derived CDR1 and CDR2 are PRHDT and FYEKMQ (reference sequence). There are 14 residues in the CDR3. The chain links TRBV13 to TRBJ2-7; D is perhaps TRBD1 (6 bases). This clonotype was obtained from a man in his late teens or twenties in good health. Some clones in this sample may be carry-over from other donors' samples. The specimen was naive CD8+ T cells from PBMCs. The CDR3 region has the DNA TGTGCCAGCAGCTCCCGGGACATTTCCTACGAGCAGTACTTC. It is translated as CASSSRDISYEQYF.